These 14 T cell receptor beta chains originate from one sample sequenced in a study of shared clonotypes between healthy human individuals. TCRdb's copy holds only in-frame clones and misses some; the assay was immunoSEQ multiplex PCR. This table holds roughly 490,000 clones, around 80% found once. Sequencing was performed on PBMCs. These receptors were obtained from a woman aged 40 to 55 in good health. Some clones in this sample may be carry-over from other donors' samples.

The genes are TRBV4-2 and TRBJ2-7; 9 nucleotides align to TRBD2. CDR1 LGHNA and CDR2 YNFKEQ come from the germline V gene. Unmatched junction bases numbered 5, after V lost 0 bases and J lost 5 bases. This CDR3 has 15 residues. The CDR3 sequence: CASSQELAGINEQYF. The CDR3 nucleotides read TGTGCCAGCAGCCAAGAGCTAGCGGGAATAAACGAGCAGTACTTC.

A few counts support this clone. The CDR3 DNA sequence: TGCGCCAGCAGCCACGCCTCCTACAATGAGCAGTTCTTC. Translating gives CASSHASYNEQFF. The V gene is TRBV5-1, the J gene TRBJ2-1, with D unclear. The length of the CDR3 is 13 residues. From germline, CDR1 is SGHRS and CDR2 YFSETQ. The V and J ends lost 4 bases and 0 bases respectively, with 5 bases between them.

Here the CDR3 DNA reads TGTGCCAGCAGTCCACAGGGGAAGAACACTGAAGCTTTCTTT. Its protein is CASSPQGKNTEAFF. The chain carries TRBV6-5 and TRBJ1-1; 7 bases are shared with TRBD1. In germline, CDR1 is MNHEY, CDR2 SVGAGI. V shed 5 bases, J shed 1 base, and the junction held 4 bases outside the gene matches. The CDR3 length is 14 residues.

This clone appeared a single time. The chain combines TRBV6-6 with TRBJ2-7; 8 bases are a match to TRBD1. Germline assignment: CDR1 MNHNY and CDR2 SVGAGI (reference sequence). This CDR3 comprises 14 residues. Trimming at V came to 6 bases and at J to 5 bases, leaving 9 bases not matched to a gene. The CDR3 sequence is CASSTTGEFNEQYF. The CDR3 nucleotides read TGTGCCAGCAGCACGACAGGGGAGTTCAACGAGCAGTACTTC.

This clone was picked up a small number of times. V and J are TRBV4-2 and TRBJ2-7; 10 nucleotides agree with TRBD1. The V gene's germline CDR1 is LGHNA and CDR2 YNFKEQ. With 1 base clipped from V and 3 bases from J, the junction kept 9 bases outside the gene matches. The CDR3 consists of 17 residues. The CDR3 is CASSQAVSGTGDYEQYF. The CDR3 DNA is TGTGCCAGCAGCCAAGCAGTGAGCGGGACAGGGGACTACGAGCAGTACTTC.

This rearrangement joins TRBV28 to TRBJ1-2; D not resolved. V lost 3 bases, J lost 4 bases, and 6 bases lay in between. The germline V gene encodes CDR1 MDHEN and CDR2 SYDVKM. This CDR3 is 12 amino acids long. CDR3 residues: CASSLRPYGYTF. CDR3 coding DNA: TGTGCCAGCAGTTTGAGGCCCTATGGCTACACCTTC.

The rearrangement links TRBV12-5 to TRBJ2-6; D is uncertain. The V and J ends lost 1 base and 0 bases respectively, with 7 bases between them. CDR3 length: 16 amino acids. Germline CDR1 reads LGHNT; CDR2 reads FRNRAP. The CDR3: CASGLDMGSGANVLTF. The CDR3 bases are TGTGCTAGTGGTTTGGACATGGGCTCTGGGGCCAACGTCCTGACTTTC.

This sequence joins TRBV6-5 and TRBJ2-7; D not certain. The CDR3 covers 15 residues. CDR1 MNHEY and CDR2 SVGAGI come from the germline V gene. V was trimmed by 7 bases and J by 1 base, leaving 17 bases between them. The CDR3 loop reads CASTSASSRSYEQYF. CDR3 DNA: TGTGCCAGCACCTCCGCGTCTTCAAGGTCCTACGAGCAGTACTTC.

The rearrangement uses TRBV4-3 and TRBJ2-1, with D possibly being TRBD2 (5 bases). Germline assignment: CDR1 LGHNA and CDR2 YSLEER. This CDR3 has 15 amino acids. Trimming cost V 0 bases and J 2 bases, with 8 bases left between them. This CDR3 reads CASSQEGEAYNEQFF. CDR3 in DNA: TGCGCCAGCAGCCAAGAGGGAGAGGCCTACAATGAGCAGTTCTTC.

This chain joins TRBV5-5 and TRBJ2-1; D is perhaps TRBD1 (6 bases). The ends were cut back, 0 bases at V and 5 bases at J, with 15 bases in the middle. Germline V CDR1 and CDR2: SGHKS, YYEKEE (reference sequence). The CDR3 totals 16 residues. The CDR3 DNA follows: TGTGCCAGCAGCTTGGCCTTACAGGGAGCAAACAATGAGCAGTTCTTC. Translation gives CASSLALQGANNEQFF.

V is TRBV6-4 and J is TRBJ2-3, with a tentative D call TRBD1 (5 bases). V lost 3 bases, J lost 4 bases, and 11 bases lay in between. From germline, CDR1 is MRHNA and CDR2 SNTAGT. This CDR3 is 14 amino acids long. DNA for the CDR3: TGTGCCAGCAGTGAGAGTGCAGGGCCAGATACGCAGTATTTT. It yields the protein CASSESAGPDTQYF.

This clone was observed a single time. V gene TRBV4-1 combines with J gene TRBJ2-4; unclear D gene. Germline CDR1 reads MGHRA; CDR2 reads YSYEKL. This CDR3 is built from 14 residues. Trimming removed 1 base from V and 6 bases from J, with 10 bases in between. The CDR3 reads CASSQVGTVNIQYF. The CDR3 nucleotides read TGCGCCAGCAGCCAAGTAGGAACAGTAAACATTCAGTACTTC.

J is TRBJ2-2 and V is TRBV29-1; 7 bases map to TRBD2. Germline V gene sequence: CDR1 SQVTM, CDR2 ANQGSEA. The ends lost 7 bases at V and 5 bases at J; junction bases unmatched: 13. The CDR3 is 15 amino acids. CDR3 nucleotide sequence: TGCAGCGGGCAGAAGGGCGGGAGAGATACCGGGGAGCTGTTTTTT. This gives the protein CSGQKGGRDTGELFF.

This chain uses TRBV20-1 with TRBJ2-5; D remains unclear. The germline CDR1 and CDR2 sequences are DFQATT and SNEGSKA (reference sequence). The CDR3 extends over 11 amino acids. The ends were cut back, 1 base at V and 11 bases at J, with 11 bases in the middle. In DNA, the CDR3 is TGCAGTGCTAGAGGTCTCCCTGAACAGTACTTC. Encoded protein: CSARGLPEQYF.